The 28 T cell receptor beta chains given below trace back to one sample, sequenced in a study of T cell changes during pregnancy in multiple sclerosis. Assay: immunoSEQ multiplex PCR; the TCRdb copy retains only in-frame clones and omits some. The sample carries about 59,000 clones, more than 85% recorded once. This specimen was CD8+ T cells from peripheral blood mononuclear cells, taken in the third trimester of pregnancy. Every receptor here comes from a female donor with multiple sclerosis, enrolled in a pregnancy study.

In this sample, this clone turned up a few times. This chain links TRBV7-9 with TRBJ1-1, with a possible D match to TRBD1 (5 bases). The CDR3 contains 13 residues. Germline CDR1 is SEHNR and CDR2 is FQNEAQ (reference sequence). Between the trimmed V and J ends, which lost 2 bases and 4 bases, there was a span of 8 bases. In nucleotides, the CDR3 is TGTGCCAGCAGCTTATCGACAGCCACTGAAGCTTTCTTT. It codes for CASSLSTATEAFF. The full variable domain, with the rest looked up from reference TRBV7-9 and TRBJ1-1, is DTGVSQNPRHKITKRGQNVTFRCDPISEHNRLYWYRQTLGQGPEFLTYFQNEAQLEKSRLLSDRFSAERPKGSFSTLEIQRTEQGDSAMYLCASSLSTATEAFFGQGTRLTVV.

J is TRBJ1-2 and V is TRBV27, with D perhaps TRBD1 (5 bases). Trimming removed 0 bases from V and 4 bases from J, with 18 bases in between. Germline lookup yields CDR1 MNHEY and CDR2 SMNVEV (reference sequence). This CDR3 contains 17 residues. The CDR3 spells CASSLSLNEVGLYGYTF. As DNA, the CDR3 is TGTGCCAGCAGTTTATCGTTAAATGAGGTGGGACTCTATGGCTACACCTTC.

The CDR3 nucleotides read TGTGCCAGCAGTTCATCGACAGAGAACACTGAAGCTTTCTTT. Amino acid sequence: CASSSSTENTEAFF. V gene TRBV6-4 combines with J gene TRBJ1-1; TRBD1 might be the D (5 bases). The length of the CDR3 is 14 residues. The V end lost 5 bases, the J end lost 1 base, and 11 bases lay between the germline ends. From germline, CDR1 is MRHNA and CDR2 SNTAGT.

The rearrangement joins TRBV2 to TRBJ1-1, with a weak D call TRBD1 (5 bases). V was clipped by 7 bases and J by 0 bases, with 27 bases between them. Germline V CDR1 and CDR2: SNHLY, FYNNEI. CDR3 length: 19 amino acids. This CDR3 reads CASTPLLGSGGSMNTEAFF. The DNA for the CDR3 is TGTGCCAGCACCCCCCTACTAGGTTCTGGGGGGAGTATGAACACTGAAGCTTTCTTT.

The rearrangement uses TRBV11-2 and TRBJ2-1, with 9 positions matching TRBD2. Germline CDR1 and CDR2: SGHAT and FQNNGV. V lost 5 bases, J lost 4 bases, and 6 bases stayed unmatched. The CDR3 totals 15 residues. The CDR3 here is CASSQVTSGYNEQFF. The DNA for the CDR3 is TGTGCCAGCAGCCAGGTGACTAGCGGTTACAATGAGCAGTTCTTC.

V usage is TRBV28 and J usage is TRBJ2-7; D not resolved. Trimming pared 4 bases from V and 2 bases from J, leaving 12 bases between. Germline CDR1 reads MDHEN; CDR2 reads SYDVKM. This CDR3 has 14 amino acids. The CDR3 DNA sequence: TGTGCCAGCAGTTACTACCGGATTACCTACGAGCAGTACTTC. Protein: CASSYYRITYEQYF.

V usage is TRBV11-2 and J usage is TRBJ2-3; 13 bases match TRBD2. CDR3 length: 13 residues. Germline V gene sequence: CDR1 SGHAT, CDR2 FQNNGV. After removal of 1 base from V and 11 bases from J, the junction contained 0 bases not matched to a gene. The CDR3 region has the DNA TGTGCCAGCAGCTTAGGACTAGCGGGGGGGCAGTATTTT. It encodes CASSLGLAGGQYF. Drawing the rest from reference TRBV11-2 and TRBJ2-3, the complete variable domain is EAGVAQSPRYKIIEKRQSVAFWCNPISGHATLYWYQQILGQGPKLLIQFQNNGVVDDSQLPKDRFSAERLKGVDSTLKIQPAKLEDSAVYLCASSLGLAGGQYFGPGTRLTVL.

V is TRBV7-9 and J is TRBJ2-3, with D perhaps TRBD1 (6 bases). V lost 3 bases and J 3 bases, leaving 13 bases between the germline ends. The germline CDR1 and CDR2 sequences are SEHNR and FQNEAQ (reference sequence). There are 15 residues in the CDR3. The CDR3 bases are TGTGCCAGCAGCTTGGTTGCAGGGACAACAGATACGCAGTATTTT. Translation gives CASSLVAGTTDTQYF.

Only one count was recorded for this clone. The chain couples TRBV9 to TRBJ2-1; perhaps TRBD2 as D (6 bases). V lost 3 bases, J lost 7 bases, and 17 bases lay in between. Germline V gene lookup returns CDR1 SGDLS and CDR2 YYNGEE. The CDR3 covers 15 residues. The CDR3 DNA reads TGTGCCAGCAGCGGGAGGGATTACGGAGGGAATGAGCAGTTCTTC. Translated, it gives CASSGRDYGGNEQFF.

The V and J genes are TRBV27 and TRBJ2-2, with D maybe TRBD1 (5 bases). This CDR3 has 16 amino acids. The germline V and J ends were trimmed by 0 bases and 5 bases, with 13 bases remaining between them. Germline loops: CDR1 MNHEY, CDR2 SMNVEV (reference sequence). CDR3 residues: CASSLSQGFVTGELFF. The CDR3 DNA is TGTGCCAGCAGTTTATCTCAGGGATTTGTAACCGGGGAGCTGTTTTTT.

The chain joins TRBV7-8 to TRBJ1-5; tentatively, D is TRBD1 (5 bases). CDR1 and CDR2 from the germline V gene are SGHVS and FQNEAQ. CDR3 size: 15 residues. With 1 base removed from V and 4 bases from J, the gap between germline ends came to 11 bases. CDR3 region: CASSLGIGVNQPQHF. The CDR3, as DNA: TGTGCCAGCAGCTTAGGTATAGGGGTAAATCAGCCCCAGCATTTT.

The CDR3 here is CASSLGLAGYTDTQYF. CDR3 nucleotides: TGTGCCAGCAGCCTTGGACTAGCGGGATACACAGATACGCAGTATTTT. The rearrangement uses TRBV5-4 and TRBJ2-3; 12 bases agree with TRBD2. CDR1 SGHNT and CDR2 YYREEE come from the germline V gene (reference sequence). Unmatched junction bases numbered 5, after V lost 4 bases and J lost 2 bases. This CDR3 comprises 16 residues.

The chain recombines TRBV2 with TRBJ1-2, with D perhaps matching TRBD1 (5 bases). CDR1 SNHLY and CDR2 FYNNEI come from the germline V gene. The CDR3 runs to 13 residues. V was trimmed by 6 bases and J by 4 bases, leaving 12 bases between them. The CDR3: CASSTDRVYGYTF. CDR3 bases: TGTGCCAGCAGCACTGACAGAGTCTATGGCTACACCTTC.

The chain is built from TRBV7-9 and TRBJ2-7; 7 bases are shared with TRBD1. This CDR3 region has 13 residues. V lost 5 bases, J lost 3 bases, and 4 bases stayed unmatched. CDR1 and CDR2 (germline): SEHNR, FQNEAQ (reference sequence). CDR3 region: CASSRRDSYEQYF. DNA for the CDR3: TGTGCCAGCAGCCGCCGGGACAGCTACGAGCAGTACTTC.

This chain links TRBV28 with TRBJ2-6, with D tentatively TRBD2 (6 bases). The ends were cut back, 10 bases at V and 3 bases at J, with 7 bases in the middle. The CDR3 has 12 amino acids. CDR1 MDHEN and CDR2 SYDVKM come from the germline V gene. CDR3 loop: CATEGGANVLTF. In DNA, the CDR3 is TGTGCCACGGAGGGTGGGGCCAACGTCCTGACTTTC.

The V call is TRBV6-1, the J call TRBJ2-3, with D possibly matching TRBD2 (5 bases). CDR1 and CDR2 from the germline V gene are MNHNS and SASEGT. Trimming removed 4 bases from V and 4 bases from J, with 15 bases in between. The CDR3 runs to 15 residues. CDR3 region: CASSALSGGPDTQYF. CDR3 nucleotides: TGTGCCAGCAGTGCTCTCTCAGGAGGTCCAGATACGCAGTATTTT.

V is TRBV27 and J is TRBJ2-3; D gene ambiguous. There are 15 residues in the CDR3. The ends were cut back, 5 bases at V and 0 bases at J, with 12 bases in the middle. Germline lookup yields CDR1 MNHEY and CDR2 SMNVEV (reference sequence). Here the CDR3 reads CASSELPPSTDTQYF. The CDR3 DNA reads TGTGCCAGCAGTGAGCTTCCTCCTAGCACAGATACGCAGTATTTT.

This clone was seen just once. The chain uses TRBV7-2 and TRBJ2-7; 14 nucleotides agree with TRBD2. CDR3 length: 15 amino acids. With V trimmed by 5 bases and J by 2 bases, 2 bases remained unmatched. Germline lookup yields CDR1 SGHTA and CDR2 FQGNSA. In DNA, the CDR3 is TGTGCCAGCAGCGAGGGACTAGCGGGAGCCTACGAGCAGTACTTC. It is translated as CASSEGLAGAYEQYF.

This clone occurred once. DNA of the CDR3: TGTGCCAGCAGTGACGACGGCGGGAGTGGGGGACGGGGGCAGTTCTTC. Translation: CASSDDGGSGGRGQFF. The J gene is TRBJ2-1, the V gene TRBV6-4; 7 bases are a match to TRBD2. Trimming removed 2 bases from V and 12 bases from J; junction bases left unmatched: 16. Germline loops: CDR1 MRHNA, CDR2 SNTAGT. The CDR3 is 16 residues long.

The chain is built from TRBV5-8 and TRBJ2-3; D may be TRBD1 (5 bases). The CDR3 contains 15 residues. V gave up 1 base and J gave up 3 bases, with 12 bases separating them. Germline V lookup: CDR1 SGHTS, CDR2 YDEGEE. CDR3 loop: CASSLFSGRTDTQYF. The CDR3 DNA sequence: TGTGCCAGCAGCTTGTTTTCAGGGCGGACAGATACGCAGTATTTT.

The chain recombines TRBV7-9 with TRBJ1-1; D unresolved. The CDR3 is 10 amino acids. V lost 7 bases and J 2 bases, leaving 2 bases between the germline ends. In germline, CDR1 is SEHNR, CDR2 FQNEAQ (reference sequence). Here the CDR3 reads CASTNTEAFF. The CDR3 bases are TGTGCCAGCACTAACACTGAAGCTTTCTTT.

The chain recombines TRBV28 with TRBJ2-5; D perhaps matches TRBD1 (6 bases). This CDR3 has 13 residues. In germline, CDR1 is MDHEN, CDR2 SYDVKM. Trimming left V 3 bases short and J 5 bases short, with 10 bases between. This CDR3 is CASSFRGRETQYF. The CDR3 region has the DNA TGTGCCAGCAGTTTCAGGGGCCGGGAGACCCAGTACTTC.

The rearrangement links TRBV4-2 to TRBJ1-4; 9 positions agree with TRBD1. This CDR3 contains 16 residues. Unmatched junction bases numbered 5, after V lost 2 bases and J lost 4 bases. The V gene's germline CDR1 is LGHNA and CDR2 YNFKEQ. CDR3 DNA: TGTGCCAGCAGCCAACAGCCGGGACAGGGTAATGAAAAACTGTTTTTT. Amino acids: CASSQQPGQGNEKLFF.

The V and J genes are TRBV18 and TRBJ2-5; TRBD1 matches 7 bases. Germline trimming cut 0 bases from V and 0 bases from J; bases unmatched to any gene: 1. The V gene's germline CDR1 is KGHSH and CDR2 LQKENI. The CDR3 runs to 15 residues. CDR3: CASSPPGQYQETQYF. The CDR3 region has the DNA TGTGCCAGCTCACCACCGGGACAGTACCAAGAGACCCAGTACTTC.

The V gene is TRBV28, the J gene TRBJ2-1; the match to TRBD1 covers 9 bases. The length of the CDR3 is 18 residues. The trim removed 3 bases at V and 9 bases at J, leaving 18 bases unmatched. Germline loops: CDR1 MDHEN, CDR2 SYDVKM. CDR3 coding DNA: TGTGCCAGCAGTTTGTTTGCTATCCTCGGGACAGGGCCCTCTGAGCAGTTCTTC. It codes for CASSLFAILGTGPSEQFF.

The chain combines TRBV5-4 with TRBJ2-7; D may be TRBD1 (5 bases). Germline V lookup: CDR1 SGHNT, CDR2 YYREEE (reference sequence). CDR3 length: 10 amino acids. Here the CDR3 reads CVWGTYEQYF. For the CDR3, the DNA is TGTGTGTGGGGCACCTACGAGCAGTACTTC.

The genes are TRBV5-1 and TRBJ2-7; 8 bases match TRBD1. This CDR3 spans 15 amino acids. Germline CDR1 and CDR2: SGHRS and YFSETQ. V lost 5 bases and J lost 5; bases outside the gene matches: 12. DNA of the CDR3: TGCGCCAGCAGTTACTGGACAGGGATGTCGAACGAGCAGTACTTC. Amino acids: CASSYWTGMSNEQYF.

The chain employs TRBV9 and TRBJ1-5; 7 nucleotides match TRBD1. The J segment lost 3 bases and the V segment lost 4 bases, leaving 4 bases of the junction unmatched. Germline values: CDR1 SGDLS, CDR2 YYNGEE. This CDR3 spans 14 amino acids. CDR3 bases: TGTGCCAGCAGCACAGGGGATAACAATCAGCCCCAGCATTTT. Encoded protein: CASSTGDNNQPQHF.